These T cell receptor beta chains were read from a single sample in a study of response to subunit inactivated influenza vaccine. TCRdb processed the RT-PCR reads anew with MiXCR; each CDR3 protein has one entry. Among around 600,000 distinct CDR3 sequences, 10% to 12% were seen once, and the ten largest hold 11%. This sample was shared with a second study, whose subject was T cells expressing NK-cell markers.

The sequences come from PBMCs from blood, collected on the day of vaccination. These receptors originate from a man aged 45 to 65 who received an inactivated influenza vaccine. CDR3s include the opening cysteine and the closing phenylalanine or tryptophan. The D gene is left open where the match is weak. A row's size may be missing; if present it is once, few, many or a size class.

v_gene,abundance,j_gene,d_gene,CDR3nt,CDR3aa
TRBV3-1,many,TRBJ2-1,TRBD2,TGTGCCAGCAGCCAAGCCCCAGCGGGGGGGTCATACAATGAGCAGTTCTTC,CASSQAPAGGSYNEQFF
TRBV20-1,few,TRBJ2-1,TRBD2,TGCAGTGCCATGGACTTGAGCGGGAGGGCCTCCTACAATGAGCAGTTCTTC,CSAMDLSGRASYNEQFF
TRBV4-3,many,TRBJ2-1,.,TGCGCCAGCAGCCATACCGGGACAACCTACAATGAGCAGTTCTTC,CASSHTGTTYNEQFF
TRBV11-2,many,TRBJ2-1,.,TGTGCCAGCAGCCCAGGGGGTAGCGGATACAATGAGCAGTTCTTC,CASSPGGSGYNEQFF
TRBV5-1,.,TRBJ2-7,.,TGCGCCAGCAGGACCCTCCAGGGTATGATATCCGAGCAGTACTTC,CASRTLQGMISEQYF
TRBV4-2,.,TRBJ2-3,.,TGTGCCAGCAGCCCAGGTCTCCCAGATACGCAGTATTTT,CASSPGLPDTQYF
TRBV4-2,few,TRBJ2-7,TRBD1,TGTGCCAGCAGCCAAGAGGATTTCGACAGGGGCGGAGAGCAGTACTTC,CASSQEDFDRGGEQYF
TRBV7-9,few,TRBJ2-3,.,TGTGCCAGCAGCTTTAATGCAGATACGCAGTATTTT,CASSFNADTQYF
TRBV19,.,TRBJ2-1,.,TGTGCCAGTAGAAACAGGGCGGCCTGGGATGAGCAGTTCTTC,CASRNRAAWDEQFF
TRBV5-1,.,TRBJ2-2,TRBD1,TGCGCCAGCAGCACCTCCGGGACAGGGGGCACCGGGGAGCTGTTTTTT,CASSTSGTGGTGELFF
TRBV11-3,few,TRBJ2-4,.,TGTGCCAGCAGCTTAGCTCGAGCCAAAAACATTCAGTACTTC,CASSLARAKNIQYF
TRBV7-2,few,TRBJ1-1,.,TGTGCCAGCCGACAGGCGGTATTGAACACTGAAGCTTTCTTT,CASRQAVLNTEAFF
TRBV7-2,few,TRBJ2-7,.,TGTGCCAGCTCCCCCATGGGGGCTTCCTACGAGCAGTACTTC,CASSPMGASYEQYF
TRBV20-1,few,TRBJ2-1,TRBD2,TGCAGTGCTGGCCGGACTAGCGTTCAAAATGAGCAGTTCTTC,CSAGRTSVQNEQFF
TRBV5-1,few,TRBJ1-4,TRBD1,TGCGCCAGCAGCGTGACAGGGAGGGGTGAAAAACTGTTTTTT,CASSVTGRGEKLFF
TRBV6-2/TRBV6-3,.,TRBJ2-7,TRBD1,TGTGCCAGCAGACCCGACAGGGCCTACGAGCAGTACTTC,CASRPDRAYEQYF
TRBV29-1,few,TRBJ2-5,TRBD1,TGCAGCGTTGGTGGACAGGCTACCCAAGAGACCCAGTACTTC,CSVGGQATQETQYF
TRBV4-3,.,TRBJ2-1,.,TGCGCCAGCAGCCCCCGGGGTGTAGGCAATGAGCAGTTCTTC,CASSPRGVGNEQFF
TRBV2,.,TRBJ2-3,TRBD2,TGTGCCAGCAGTGAAGTGAAGACTAGCGGGGAGGGGGATACGCAGTATTTT,CASSEVKTSGEGDTQYF
TRBV28,.,TRBJ2-1,.,TGTGCCAGCAGTTCCACAGACAATGAGCAGTTCTTC,CASSSTDNEQFF
TRBV5-1,.,TRBJ2-7,.,TGCGCCAGCAGCTTGGGAGGGGCGGAGCAGTACTTC,CASSLGGAEQYF
TRBV7-2,few,TRBJ1-2,.,TGTGCCAGCACTAGAGCGGCCAACTATGGCTACACCTTC,CASTRAANYGYTF
TRBV7-2,few,TRBJ2-7,.,TGTGCCAGCAGCTTAGACCACTCCTACGAGCAGTACTTC,CASSLDHSYEQYF
TRBV5-1,.,TRBJ2-7,.,TGCGCCAGCAGCTTGTCGGCAGACTACGAGCAGTACTTC,CASSLSADYEQYF
TRBV21-1,.,TRBJ1-1,.,TGTGCCAGCAGCAAAGGATCCAGGGAGGATGAAGCTTTCTTT,CASSKGSREDEAFF
TRBV20-1,.,TRBJ2-5,TRBD2,TGCAGTGCTCGGACTAGCGGGAATACAGAGACCCAGTACTTC,CSARTSGNTETQYF
TRBV4-1,few,TRBJ2-7,TRBD2,TGCGCCAGCAGTCTAGCTAGCGGGAACTACGAGCAGTACTTC,CASSLASGNYEQYF
TRBV7-6,.,TRBJ2-7,TRBD2,TGTGCCAGCAGCTACGTAGCGGGAGAAGGGTACGAGCAGTACTTC,CASSYVAGEGYEQYF
TRBV29-1,.,TRBJ1-1,.,TGCAGCGTTGAAGGAGGGGTTGGGGACACTGAAGCTTTCTTT,CSVEGGVGDTEAFF
TRBV7-9,.,TRBJ2-7,TRBD2,TGTGCCAGCAGCTTAGAGATAGCGGGGACACCCTACGAGCAGTACTTC,CASSLEIAGTPYEQYF
TRBV3-1,.,TRBJ2-2,.,TGTGCCAGCAGCCAATCATACGCGGCGACCGGGGAGCTGTTTTTT,CASSQSYAATGELFF
TRBV10-3,many,TRBJ2-1,.,TGTGCCATCAGTGCGCAGGGGTTACCCTACAATGAGCAGTTCTTC,CAISAQGLPYNEQFF
TRBV29-1,many,TRBJ2-5,.,TGCAGCGCCCTCGTTGAGACCCAGTACTTC,CSALVETQYF
TRBV20-1,few,TRBJ2-7,.,TGCAGTGCCCGAGGGGGGGGAAACGAGCAGTACTTC,CSARGGGNEQYF
TRBV20-1,few,TRBJ2-2,.,TGCAGTGCTGTGGACTACCTAAAGAACACCGGGGAGCTGTTTTTT,CSAVDYLKNTGELFF
TRBV7-2,.,TRBJ2-2,.,TGTGCCAGCATCCCCTTCGGGGGGCTGGCCGGGGAGCTGTTTTTT,CASIPFGGLAGELFF
TRBV5-1,many,TRBJ2-3,TRBD1,TGCGCCAGCAGCCCCGGGACAGCCACAGATACGCAGTATTTT,CASSPGTATDTQYF
TRBV5-5,many,TRBJ1-5,.,TGTGCCAGCAGCCAAGGAGGGGGTTCGGGCAATCAGCCCCAGCATTTT,CASSQGGGSGNQPQHF
TRBV6-5,.,TRBJ1-5,TRBD1,TGTGCCAGCAGTCTCGAACAGGGGGCTCCCAATCAGCCCCAGCATTTT,CASSLEQGAPNQPQHF
TRBV15,.,TRBJ1-6,TRBD1,TGTGCCTCTACAGGGGAGTACAATTCACCCCTCCACTTT,CASTGEYNSPLHF
TRBV3-1,.,TRBJ2-1,TRBD2,TGTGCCAGCAGCCAAGTAGCGGGAAGAAACAATGAGCAGTTCTTC,CASSQVAGRNNEQFF
TRBV27,few,TRBJ2-1,TRBD1,TGTGCCAGCAGTTTCGGGGCAGGGGGCTCCAATGAGCAGTTCTTC,CASSFGAGGSNEQFF
TRBV3-1,few,TRBJ2-1,.,TGTGCCAGCAGCCAAGTCCGGCCAGGGCATGAGCAGTTCTTC,CASSQVRPGHEQFF